Below are 24 T cell receptor beta chains sequenced from a single sample in a study of blood T cell repertoires in COVID-19. The method was immunoSEQ multiplex PCR; TCRdb's version includes in-frame clones alone and lacks a portion of them. The sample shows 200,000 to 250,000 clones, 65% to 90% of them seen only once. The specimen sequenced was peripheral blood. These receptors came from a human donor in a cohort sampled during active COVID-19.

The chain carries TRBV11-3 and TRBJ2-7; no clear D gene. Trimming removed 0 bases from V and 5 bases from J, with 8 bases in between. There are 13 residues in the CDR3. Germline CDR1 reads SGHNT; CDR2 reads YENEEA. Here the CDR3 reads CASSLEASDEQYF. For the CDR3, the DNA is TGTGCCAGCAGCTTAGAAGCAAGCGACGAGCAGTACTTC.

The J gene is TRBJ2-7, the V gene TRBV28; 8 nucleotides line up with TRBD2. V shed 10 bases, J shed 0 bases, and the junction held 5 bases outside the gene matches. CDR1 is MDHEN, CDR2 SYDVKM, per germline. The CDR3 length is 13 residues. The CDR3 spells CATRSGSSYEQYF. For the CDR3, the DNA is TGTGCCACCCGAAGCGGGAGCTCCTACGAGCAGTACTTC. The whole variable domain, remainder taken from reference TRBV28 and TRBJ2-7, is DVKVTQSSRYLVKRTGEKVFLECVQDMDHENMFWYRQDPGLGLRLIYFSYDVKMKEKGDIPEGYSVSREKKERFSLILESASTNQTSMYLCATRSGSSYEQYFGPGTRLTVT.

J is TRBJ2-7 and V is TRBV6-5; TRBD1 aligns across 8 bases. CDR1 and CDR2 (germline): MNHEY, SVGAGI. Germline trimming cut 6 bases from V and 4 bases from J; bases unmatched to any gene: 5. The CDR3 totals 13 residues. CDR3 nucleotide sequence: TGTGCCAGCAGCAGGGGGCAGGTATACGAGCAGTACTTC. Translated: CASSRGQVYEQYF.

This chain links TRBV5-1 with TRBJ2-7; D perhaps matches TRBD2 (6 bases). This CDR3 has 15 residues. Trimming removed 2 bases at V and 7 bases at J, with 19 bases between. Per the germline V gene, CDR1 is SGHRS and CDR2 is YFSETQ. The CDR3 protein is CASSLWVPGAGEQYF. The CDR3 DNA follows: TGCGCCAGCAGCTTATGGGTTCCCGGCGCGGGGGAGCAGTACTTC.

Regarding this clone: This may arise from a read error, as a much more abundant clone is one base away. This sample also contains other DNA sequences that code for the same CDR3. The chain joins TRBV19 to TRBJ2-1, with 7 bases aligning to TRBD1. After removal of 0 bases from V and 3 bases from J, the junction contained 8 bases not matched to a gene. The CDR3 contains 17 residues. Germline V gives CDR1 LNHDA, CDR2 SQIVND (reference sequence). The CDR3 region has the DNA TGTGCCAGTAGTATAGACTCAGGGGGTGCTTACTACAATGAGCAGTTCTTC. Residues: CASSIDSGGAYYNEQFF.

V and J are TRBV27 and TRBJ2-7; perhaps TRBD1 as D (5 bases). Between the trimmed V and J ends, which lost 4 bases and 2 bases, there was a span of 15 bases. The CDR3 totals 15 residues. CDR1 is MNHEY, CDR2 SMNVEV, per germline (reference sequence). Here the CDR3 reads CASSSLGAKTYEQYF. CDR3 coding DNA: TGTGCCAGCAGTTCCCTTGGGGCTAAGACCTACGAGCAGTACTTC.

This rearrangement joins TRBV6-5 to TRBJ1-1, with D tentatively TRBD1 (5 bases). Germline CDR1 reads MNHEY; CDR2 reads SVGAGI. CDR3 length: 14 amino acids. V was cut by 2 bases and J by 6 bases, with 13 bases left in between. The CDR3 sequence: CASSYPGSRAEAFF. Written as DNA, the CDR3 is TGTGCCAGCAGTTACCCAGGGTCTCGCGCTGAAGCTTTCTTT.

The sample holds one count of this clone. CDR3 sequence: CASSYSLASNQPQHF. Here the CDR3 DNA reads TGTGCCAGCAGTTACTCGTTAGCTAGCAATCAGCCCCAGCATTTT. This chain links TRBV6-6 with TRBJ1-5; D is undetermined. Per germline, CDR1 MNHNY and CDR2 SVGAGI (reference sequence). Trimming pared 0 bases from V and 0 bases from J, leaving 6 bases between. The CDR3 is 15 amino acids.

This chain links TRBV30 with TRBJ2-7, with TRBD1 matching over 10 bases. Trimming cost V 8 bases and J 7 bases; bases outside gene matches: 8. CDR3 length equals 12 residues. CDR1 and CDR2 from the germline V gene are GTSNPN and SVGIG (reference sequence). DNA for the CDR3: TGTGCCGGCGACAGGGGGCTTAGAGAGCAGTACTTC. Translation: CAGDRGLREQYF.

The chain couples TRBV30 to TRBJ1-5; 7 bases line up with TRBD1. This CDR3 spans 13 amino acids. The V and J ends lost 3 bases and 3 bases, in that order; junction bases with no gene match: 2. The V gene's germline CDR1 is GTSNPN and CDR2 SVGIG (reference sequence). This CDR3 is CAWRTGTNQPQHF. CDR3 sequence (DNA): TGTGCCTGGAGGACAGGGACCAATCAGCCCCAGCATTTT. Combining the CDR3 with reference TRBV30 and TRBJ1-5 gives the whole variable domain SQTIHQWPATLVQPVGSPLSLECTVEGTSNPNLYWYRQAAGRGLQLLFYSVGIGQISSEVPQNLSASRPQDRQFILSSKKLLLSDSGFYLCAWRTGTNQPQHFGDGTRLSIL.

The V and J genes are TRBV6-5 and TRBJ2-7; 11 bases align to TRBD2. The CDR3 is 15 residues long. Germline V gene data show CDR1 as MNHEY and CDR2 as SVGAGI. The V segment lost 4 bases and the J segment 6 bases; nucleotides outside the gene matches: 8. CDR3 in amino acids: CASSFFSGRGSEQYF. The DNA of the CDR3 is TGTGCCAGCAGTTTCTTTAGCGGGAGGGGATCCGAGCAGTACTTC.

The chain employs TRBV11-2 and TRBJ2-2; TRBD2 matches 13 bases. The germline gives CDR1 SGHAT, CDR2 FQNNGV. The V segment lost 2 bases and the J segment 3 bases; nucleotides outside the gene matches: 0. The CDR3 runs to 16 residues. CDR3 loop: CASSLTSGRDTGELFF. The CDR3 region has the DNA TGTGCCAGCAGCTTAACTAGCGGGAGGGACACCGGGGAGCTGTTTTTT.

In this sample, this clone turned up once. The chain recombines TRBV12-5 with TRBJ2-3; tentative D call: TRBD1 (7 bases). This CDR3 comprises 15 residues. The germline V and J ends were trimmed by 4 bases and 4 bases, with 15 bases remaining between them. Germline V gene sequence: CDR1 LGHNT, CDR2 FRNRAP. This chain's CDR3 is CASGSAGGGADTQYF. The DNA of the CDR3 is TGTGCTAGTGGTTCGGCAGGGGGAGGCGCAGATACGCAGTATTTT.

The chain recombines TRBV4-2 with TRBJ2-7; 10 bases align to TRBD2. The CDR3 runs 16 residues. V gave up 1 base and J gave up 4 bases; unmatched junction bases: 7. CDR1 and CDR2 (germline): LGHNA, YNFKEQ. CDR3 nucleotide sequence: TGTGCCAGCAGCCAAGGGGTTGGACTAGCGGCTTACGAGCAGTACTTC. Amino acids: CASSQGVGLAAYEQYF.

The chain joins TRBV7-2 to TRBJ2-1, with D perhaps matching TRBD1 (6 bases). V gave up 0 bases and J gave up 1 base, with 7 bases separating them. Germline V CDR1 and CDR2: SGHTA, FQGNSA. This CDR3 is 15 amino acids long. CDR3 loop: CASSLATGSYNEQFF. CDR3 nucleotide sequence: TGTGCCAGCAGCTTAGCGACAGGTTCCTACAATGAGCAGTTCTTC.

This clone was counted only a few times. The chain uses TRBV7-9 and TRBJ1-2, with a possible D match to TRBD1 (6 bases). This CDR3 comprises 13 residues. The V gene lost 4 bases and the J gene lost 7 bases, with 13 bases spanning the gap. Germline CDR1 is SEHNR and CDR2 is FQNEAQ (reference sequence). DNA of the CDR3: TGTGCCAGCAGCTACCAGGGGTCTGGTGGCTACACCTTC. Its translation: CASSYQGSGGYTF.

The chain uses TRBV27 and TRBJ2-1; TRBD2 is a possible D gene (6 bases). CDR1 and CDR2 (germline): MNHEY, SMNVEV (reference sequence). The V end was cut by 5 bases, the J end by 15 bases, with 14 bases between. The CDR3 has 11 amino acids. In DNA, the CDR3 is TGTGCCAGCAGTAACGCGGACTATCTGTTCTTC. Amino acids: CASSNADYLFF.

The CDR3 protein is CASSPILGGAGANVLTF. CDR3 sequence (DNA): TGTGCCAGCAGCCCGATCTTAGGGGGCGCTGGGGCCAACGTCCTGACTTTC. This chain connects TRBV7-2 to TRBJ2-6, with TRBD1 matching 7 bases. Germline V CDR1 and CDR2: SGHTA, FQGNSA. The CDR3 loop spans 17 amino acids. Losses at the gene ends were 5 bases for V and 2 bases for J; bases not matched to a gene: 9.

This clone was observed a few times. The chain combines TRBV5-6 with TRBJ2-1, with D tentatively TRBD2 (6 bases). V was cut by 0 bases and J by 15 bases, with 10 bases left in between. CDR3 length: 11 amino acids. Germline V lookup: CDR1 SGHDT, CDR2 YYEEEE. CDR3 loop: CASSLAGTWFF. CDR3 bases: TGTGCCAGCAGCTTGGCCGGGACTTGGTTCTTC.

In its sample, this clone was seen once. The V gene is TRBV3-1 (or the pseudogene TRBV3-2), the J gene TRBJ2-1; 13 nucleotides line up with TRBD2. CDR1 is LGHDT, CDR2 YNNKEL, per germline (reference sequence). There are 16 residues in the CDR3. V lost 4 bases and J lost 8; bases outside the gene matches: 8. CDR3 DNA sequence: TGTGCCAGCAGCCGAGGACTAGCGGGAGATTTCGATGAGCAGTTCTTC. This sequence encodes CASSRGLAGDFDEQFF.

CDR3 DNA sequence: TGTGCCAGCAGTCGACAGGGGAATCAGCCCCAGCATTTT. It yields the protein CASSRQGNQPQHF. The J gene is TRBJ1-5, the V gene TRBV6-2 or TRBV6-3; 8 nucleotides align to TRBD1. With V trimmed by 5 bases and J by 4 bases, 1 base remained unmatched. The CDR3 totals 13 residues. Germline V gene sequence: CDR1 MNHEY, CDR2 SVGEGT.

This clone appeared a single time. V usage is TRBV5-6 and J usage is TRBJ1-1; tentatively, D is TRBD1 (6 bases). Trimming shortened V by 1 base and J by 4 bases, and 11 bases separated the two germline ends. CDR1 and CDR2 (germline): SGHDT, YYEEEE. CDR3 length equals 14 residues. This chain's CDR3 is CASSLFRGGTEAFF. Here the CDR3 DNA reads TGTGCCAGCAGCTTGTTTAGAGGGGGCACTGAAGCTTTCTTT.

This clone was observed a single time. This sequence joins TRBV15 and TRBJ2-7, with 7 bases identical to TRBD1. The CDR3 runs to 14 residues. Germline V CDR1 and CDR2: LNHNV, YYDKDF (reference sequence). Trimming removed 3 bases from V and 7 bases from J; junction bases left unmatched: 9. This CDR3 reads CATSRGQRRREQYF. The CDR3 DNA follows: TGTGCCACCAGCAGGGGACAGCGCAGGAGAGAGCAGTACTTC.

The CDR3 sequence is CASSFRQGALSYGYTF. DNA of the CDR3: TGTGCCAGCAGTTTCCGACAGGGGGCGCTTAGCTATGGCTACACCTTC. The chain carries TRBV2 and TRBJ1-2; 10 bases are shared with TRBD1. The germline CDR1 and CDR2 sequences are SNHLY and FYNNEI. The CDR3 has 16 amino acids. The V segment lost 5 bases and the J segment 4 bases; nucleotides outside the gene matches: 10.